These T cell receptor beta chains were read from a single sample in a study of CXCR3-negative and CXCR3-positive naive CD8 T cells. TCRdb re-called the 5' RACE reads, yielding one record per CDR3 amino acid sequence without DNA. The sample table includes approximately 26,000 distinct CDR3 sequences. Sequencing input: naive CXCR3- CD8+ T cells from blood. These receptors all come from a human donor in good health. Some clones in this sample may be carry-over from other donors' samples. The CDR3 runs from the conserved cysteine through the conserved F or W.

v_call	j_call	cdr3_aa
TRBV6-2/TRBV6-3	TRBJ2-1	CASLEGETYNEQFF
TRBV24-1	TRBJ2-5	CATAEGVRETQYF
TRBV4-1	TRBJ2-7	CASSQVPGTGGWEQYF
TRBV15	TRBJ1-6	CATSGDSPTSPLHF
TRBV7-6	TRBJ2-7	CASSLGTGTGISEQYF
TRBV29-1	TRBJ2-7	CSVEDREAGHSYEQYF
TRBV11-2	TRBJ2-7	CASSLIFPGGIPGLVHEQYF
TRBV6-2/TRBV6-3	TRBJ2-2	CASTFYPLGGELFF
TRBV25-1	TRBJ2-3	CASSESLAQYF
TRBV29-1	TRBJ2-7	CSVDDSSPYEQYF
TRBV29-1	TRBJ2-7	CSAEGPSAYEQYF
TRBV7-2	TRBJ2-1	CASSLARSYNEQFF
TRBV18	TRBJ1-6	CASSPTYGQGPNNSPLHF
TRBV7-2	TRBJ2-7	CASSAPYSYEQYF
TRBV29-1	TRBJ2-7	CSVGGPQGEQYF
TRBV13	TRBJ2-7	CASSLGGEQYF
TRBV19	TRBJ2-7	CASSDQGYEQYF
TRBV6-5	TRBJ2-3	CASSYSDTQYF
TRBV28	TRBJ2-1	CASSSRGNSYNEQFF
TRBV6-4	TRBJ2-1	CASSEGSYNEQFF
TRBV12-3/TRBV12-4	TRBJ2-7	CASRGTSGDHEQYF
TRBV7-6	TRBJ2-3	CASSSLAGGLTDTQYF
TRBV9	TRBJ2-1	CASSGYNEQFF
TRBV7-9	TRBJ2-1	CASSSGNGNEQFF
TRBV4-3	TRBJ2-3	CASSQEVEEADTQYF
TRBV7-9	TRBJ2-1	CASSPQGPYNEQFF